This TCR beta chain derives from a study of CD8 T cells in ankylosing spondylitis. This clonotype was seen a handful of times. Its specificity is not known. Findings and limits, study-wide: Characteristic, it appeared, of ankylosing spondylitis blood was a TCR beta motif of fewer than 10 highly homologous variants.

TCRdb reprocessed the 5' RACE reads with MiXCR, giving one entry per CDR3 protein. Among about 330,000 distinct CDR3 sequences listed, 8% were seen once. The V gene's germline CDR1 is MDHEN and CDR2 SYDVKM. The V gene end was trimmed by 5 bases and the J gene end by 3 bases; junction bases not matched to a gene: 12. The CDR3 covers 18 residues. This receptor was taken from a male donor with ankylosing spondylitis. J is TRBJ2-1 and V is TRBV28, with 11 bases identical to TRBD2. The sequencing input was blood, either unsorted or a sorted T cell fraction (not recorded which). The CDR3 here is CASSPGASGRPGYNEQFF. CDR3 DNA: TGTGCCAGCAGTCCCGGTGCTAGCGGGAGGCCGGGCTACAATGAGCAGTTCTTC.